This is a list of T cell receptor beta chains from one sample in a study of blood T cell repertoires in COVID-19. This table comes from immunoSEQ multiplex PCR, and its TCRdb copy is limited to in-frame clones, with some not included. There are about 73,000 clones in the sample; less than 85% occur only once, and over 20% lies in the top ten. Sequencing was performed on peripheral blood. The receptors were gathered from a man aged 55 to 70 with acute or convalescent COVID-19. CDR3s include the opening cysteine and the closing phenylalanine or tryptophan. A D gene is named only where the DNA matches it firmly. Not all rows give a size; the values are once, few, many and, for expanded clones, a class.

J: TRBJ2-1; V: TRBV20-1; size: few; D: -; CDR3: CSARMGVEQFF; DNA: TGCAGTGCTAGAATGGGAGTTGAGCAGTTCTTC
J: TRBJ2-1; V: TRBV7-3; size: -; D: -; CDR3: CASSFSGNEQFF; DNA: TGTGCCAGCAGCTTCTCGGGCAATGAGCAGTTCTTC
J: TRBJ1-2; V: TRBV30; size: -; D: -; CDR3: CAWRAGLGGYTF; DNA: TGTGCCTGGAGGGCAGGGCTGGGCGGCTACACCTTC
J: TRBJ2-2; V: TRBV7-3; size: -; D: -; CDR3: CASSPLPSFAGELFF; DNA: TGTGCCAGCAGCCCTCTCCCTAGCTTCGCCGGGGAGCTGTTTTTT
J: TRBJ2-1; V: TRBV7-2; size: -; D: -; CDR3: CASSPRPGLPLFF; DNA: TGTGCCAGCAGCCCCCGGCCGGGACTCCCTCTGTTCTTC
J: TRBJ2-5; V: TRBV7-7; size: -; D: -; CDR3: CASSLDPRNHPTQYF; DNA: TGTGCCAGCAGCTTAGACCCCAGAAATCACCCGACCCAGTACTTC
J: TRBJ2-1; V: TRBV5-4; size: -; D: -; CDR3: CASSLVQRPHEQFF; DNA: TGTGCCAGCAGCTTGGTCCAGCGCCCACATGAGCAGTTCTTC
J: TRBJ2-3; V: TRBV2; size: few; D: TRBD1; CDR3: CASSQDRGFANTQYF; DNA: TGTGCCAGCAGTCAGGACAGGGGATTCGCCAATACGCAGTATTTT
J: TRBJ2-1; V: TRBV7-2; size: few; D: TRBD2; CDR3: CASSLRAGGEQFF; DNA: TGTGCCAGCAGCTTACGGGCGGGGGGTGAGCAGTTCTTC
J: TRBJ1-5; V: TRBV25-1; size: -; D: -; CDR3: CASSEAGCEEGNQPQHF; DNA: TGTGCCAGCAGTGAGGCAGGGTGTGAAGAAGGCAATCAGCCCCAGCATTTT
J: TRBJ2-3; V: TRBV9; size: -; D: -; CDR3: CASSQEGGDPIADTQYF; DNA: TGTGCCAGCAGCCAGGAAGGGGGTGATCCCATAGCAGATACGCAGTATTTT
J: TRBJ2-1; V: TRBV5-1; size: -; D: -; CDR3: CASSLVPGTGDNEQFF; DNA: TGCGCCAGCAGCTTGGTCCCCGGGACTGGAGACAATGAGCAGTTCTTC
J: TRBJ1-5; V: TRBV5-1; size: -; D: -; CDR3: CASSLDGNQPQHF; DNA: TGCGCCAGCAGCTTGGACGGGAATCAGCCCCAGCATTTT
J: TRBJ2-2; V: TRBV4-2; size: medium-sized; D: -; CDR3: CASSQGGRTTGTGELFF; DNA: TGTGCCAGCAGCCAAGGAGGGCGGACTACTGGCACCGGGGAGCTGTTTTTT
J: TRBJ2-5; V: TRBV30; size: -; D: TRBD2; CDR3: CAWKLAGTETQYF; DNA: TGTGCCTGGAAACTAGCGGGGACAGAGACCCAGTACTTC
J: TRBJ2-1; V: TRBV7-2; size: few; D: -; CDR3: CASSVYRGGEQFF; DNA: TGTGCCAGCAGCGTTTATAGGGGGGGCGAGCAGTTCTTC
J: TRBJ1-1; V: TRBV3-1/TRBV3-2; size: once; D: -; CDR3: CASSQVFTEAFF; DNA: TGTGCCAGCAGCCAAGTATTCACTGAAGCTTTCTTT
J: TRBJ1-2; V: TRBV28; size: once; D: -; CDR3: CASSSTILSDSKLNGYTF; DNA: TGTGCCAGCAGTTCAACCATCCTCAGCGACAGTAAGCTTAATGGCTACACCTTC
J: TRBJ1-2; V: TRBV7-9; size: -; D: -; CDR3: CASSQRRDTTNYGYTF; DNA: TGTGCCAGCAGCCAGAGACGGGACACCACCAACTATGGCTACACCTTC
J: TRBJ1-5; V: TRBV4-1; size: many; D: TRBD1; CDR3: CASSQGTGDNQPQHF; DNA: TGCGCCAGCAGCCAAGGGACAGGAGACAATCAGCCCCAGCATTTT
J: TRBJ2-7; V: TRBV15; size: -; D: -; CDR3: CATSRVVGLSYEQYF; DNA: TGTGCCACCAGCAGAGTGGTTGGCCTTTCCTACGAGCAGTACTTC
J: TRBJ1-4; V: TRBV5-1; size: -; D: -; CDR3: CASSSSGATNEKLFF; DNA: TGCGCCAGCAGCTCCTCAGGGGCAACTAATGAAAAACTGTTTTTT
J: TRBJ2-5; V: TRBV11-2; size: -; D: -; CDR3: CASSPSIGPSPGTQYF; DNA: TGTGCCAGCAGCCCTAGCATAGGTCCCTCGCCGGGGACCCAGTACTTC
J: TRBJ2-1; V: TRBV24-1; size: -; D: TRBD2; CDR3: CATSDRTSGDSYNEQFF; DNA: TGTGCCACCAGTGATCGGACTAGCGGAGACTCCTACAATGAGCAGTTCTTC
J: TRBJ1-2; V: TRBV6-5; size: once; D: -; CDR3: CASRIGQGLVGGYTF; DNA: TGTGCCAGCAGAATTGGGCAGGGGTTAGTCGGTGGCTACACCTTC
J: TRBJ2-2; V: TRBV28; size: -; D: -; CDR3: CASREGGANTGELFF; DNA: TGTGCCAGCAGGGAAGGAGGCGCGAACACCGGGGAGCTGTTTTTT
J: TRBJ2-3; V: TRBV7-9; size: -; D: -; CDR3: CASSQITPEMAQYF; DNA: TGTGCCAGCAGCCAAATTACACCCGAAATGGCGCAGTATTTT
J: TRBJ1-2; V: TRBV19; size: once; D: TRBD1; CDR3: CASRNPGQGVNYGYTF; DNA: TGTGCCAGTAGGAATCCGGGACAGGGAGTTAACTATGGCTACACCTTC
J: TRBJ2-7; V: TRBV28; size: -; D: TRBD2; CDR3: CASSLVGASGSYEQYF; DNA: TGTGCCAGCAGTTTGGTAGGGGCTAGCGGGAGTTACGAGCAGTACTTC
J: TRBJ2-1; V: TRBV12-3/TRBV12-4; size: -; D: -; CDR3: CASSPLNEQFF; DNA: TGTGCCAGCAGTCCGTTGAATGAGCAGTTCTTC
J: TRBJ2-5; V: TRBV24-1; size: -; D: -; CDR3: CATSDLGSGQETQYF; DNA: TGTGCCACCAGTGATTTGGGGTCGGGCCAAGAGACCCAGTACTTC
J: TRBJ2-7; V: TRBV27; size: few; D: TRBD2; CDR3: CASSRLAGSYEQYF; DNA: TGTGCCAGCAGTAGACTAGCGGGCTCCTACGAGCAGTACTTC
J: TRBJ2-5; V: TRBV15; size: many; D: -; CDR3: CATSRDQAPEETQYF; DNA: TGTGCCACCAGCAGAGATCAAGCGCCTGAAGAGACCCAGTACTTC
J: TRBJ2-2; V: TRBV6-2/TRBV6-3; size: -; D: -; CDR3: CASSWGEGELFF; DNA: TGTGCCAGCAGTTGGGGGGAAGGGGAGCTGTTTTTT
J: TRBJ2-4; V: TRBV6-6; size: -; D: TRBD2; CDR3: CASSPDPTGGIKNIQYF; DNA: TGTGCCAGCAGTCCCGATCCCACCGGGGGGATTAAAAACATTCAGTACTTC
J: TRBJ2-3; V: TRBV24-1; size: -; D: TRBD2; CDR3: CATSDSPGTSDYTQYF; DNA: TGTGCCACCAGTGATTCCCCCGGGACTAGCGATTATACGCAGTATTTT
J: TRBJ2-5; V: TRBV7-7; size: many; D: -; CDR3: CASSLDQFQETQYF; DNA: TGTGCCAGCAGCTTAGACCAGTTCCAAGAGACCCAGTACTTC
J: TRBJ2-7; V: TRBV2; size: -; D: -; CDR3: CASSEAGGEVYEQYF; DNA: TGTGCCAGCAGTGAAGCAGGGGGTGAAGTGTACGAGCAGTACTTC
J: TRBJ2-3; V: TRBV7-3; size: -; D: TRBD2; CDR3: CASSLSGGADTQYF; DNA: TGTGCCAGCAGCTTAAGCGGGGGGGCAGATACGCAGTATTTT
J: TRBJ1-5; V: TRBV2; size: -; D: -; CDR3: CASNQDWAQPQHF; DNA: TGTGCCAGCAATCAGGATTGGGCTCAGCCCCAGCATTTT
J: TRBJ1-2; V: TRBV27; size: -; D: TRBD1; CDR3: CASRGTGGYYGYTF; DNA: TGTGCCAGCAGGGGGACAGGGGGCTACTATGGCTACACCTTC
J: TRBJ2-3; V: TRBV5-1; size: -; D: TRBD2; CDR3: CASSWTSQIDTQYF; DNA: TGCGCCAGCAGCTGGACTAGTCAGATTGATACGCAGTATTTT
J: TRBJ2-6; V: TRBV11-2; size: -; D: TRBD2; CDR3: CASSLMGGSGANVLTF; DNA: TGTGCCAGCAGCTTAATGGGGGGGTCTGGGGCCAACGTCCTGACTTTC
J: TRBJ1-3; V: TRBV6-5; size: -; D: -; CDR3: CASRGDMSGNTIYF; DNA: TGTGCCAGCAGGGGCGACATGTCTGGAAACACCATATATTTT
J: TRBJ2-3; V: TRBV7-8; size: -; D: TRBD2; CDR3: CASSSNGLAGIDTDTQYF; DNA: TGTGCCAGCAGCTCCAATGGACTAGCGGGGATAGACACAGATACGCAGTATTTT
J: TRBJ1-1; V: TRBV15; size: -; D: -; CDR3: CATSSLNTEAFF; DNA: TGTGCCACCAGCAGTCTAAACACTGAAGCTTTCTTT
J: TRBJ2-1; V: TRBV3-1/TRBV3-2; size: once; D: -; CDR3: CASSQSGSSSYNEQFF; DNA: TGTGCCAGCAGCCAAAGCGGGTCGAGCTCCTACAATGAGCAGTTCTTC
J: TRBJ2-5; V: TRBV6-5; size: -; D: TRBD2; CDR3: CASRIERGVETQYF; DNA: TGTGCCAGCAGGATCGAGCGGGGGGTGGAGACCCAGTACTTC
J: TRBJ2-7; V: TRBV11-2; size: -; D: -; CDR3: CASSLNRGTSYEQYF; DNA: TGTGCCAGCAGCTTAAATCGTGGCACCTCCTACGAGCAGTACTTC
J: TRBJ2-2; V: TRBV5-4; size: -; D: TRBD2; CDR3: CASPPGALAGGGELFF; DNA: TGTGCCAGCCCCCCTGGGGCCCTAGCGGGGGGCGGGGAGCTGTTTTTT
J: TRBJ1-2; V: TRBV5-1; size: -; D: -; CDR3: CASSIQGDYGYTF; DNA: TGCGCCAGCAGCATACAGGGAGACTATGGCTACACCTTC
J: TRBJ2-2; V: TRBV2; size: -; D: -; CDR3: CASTSQDTGELFF; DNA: TGTGCCAGCACTTCACAGGATACCGGGGAGCTGTTTTTT
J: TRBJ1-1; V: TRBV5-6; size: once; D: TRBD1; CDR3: CASSLGAGGATEAFF; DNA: TGTGCCAGCAGCTTGGGGGCAGGGGGCGCGACTGAAGCTTTCTTT
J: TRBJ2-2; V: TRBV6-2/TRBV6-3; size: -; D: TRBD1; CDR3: CASSQGQPTGELFF; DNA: TGTGCCAGCAGTCAGGGACAGCCCACCGGGGAGCTGTTTTTT
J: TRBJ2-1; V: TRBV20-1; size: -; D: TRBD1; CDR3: CSASTDRDEQFF; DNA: TGCAGTGCTAGTACCGACAGGGATGAGCAGTTCTTC
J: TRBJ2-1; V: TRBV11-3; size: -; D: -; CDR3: CASSQYDTGINEQFF; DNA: TGTGCCAGCAGCCAATATGACACAGGGATCAATGAGCAGTTCTTC
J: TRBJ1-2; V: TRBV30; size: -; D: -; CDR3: CAWSVQNRNYGYTF; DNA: TGTGCCTGGAGTGTACAGAACAGAAACTATGGCTACACCTTC
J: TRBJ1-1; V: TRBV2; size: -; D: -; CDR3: CASGQTGSGPTEAFF; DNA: TGTGCCAGCGGTCAGACAGGATCCGGGCCCACTGAAGCTTTCTTT
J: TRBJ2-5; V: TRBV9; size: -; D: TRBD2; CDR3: CASNRAGGSETQYF; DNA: TGTGCCAGCAACCGGGCGGGAGGGAGCGAGACCCAGTACTTC